This entry describes one TCR beta chain. Its antigen is currently unknown. The sample contains more than one DNA sequence encoding this CDR3. Clones were read by immunoSEQ multiplex PCR, and TCRdb kept only the in-frame ones, dropping some. The profile shows 110,000 to 150,000 clones, 92% of them singletons. The V segment lost 6 bases and the J segment 5 bases; nucleotides outside the gene matches: 6. The CDR3 sequence is 14 residues long. Germline V gene data show CDR1 as MDHEN and CDR2 as SYDVKM. The data derive from a study of T cell responses to AZD1222 COVID-19 vaccine. Study results and limitations: In a largely white British group with more females than males, clonal diversity was possibly underestimated.

The sample here was peripheral blood, taken 28 days after the second AZD1222 dose. The clonotype comes from an adult who received the AZD1222 COVID-19 vaccine. The chain recombines TRBV28 with TRBJ1-1; TRBD1 matches at 10 bases. The CDR3 region has the DNA TGTGCCAGCAGGTCCGGGACAGGGGATACTGAAGCTTTCTTT. This codes for CASRSGTGDTEAFF.